A selection of T cell receptor beta chains follows, all from one sample in a study of cytomegalovirus exposure and HLA in healthy donors. The method was immunoSEQ multiplex PCR; TCRdb's version includes in-frame clones alone and lacks a portion of them. The sample lists approximately 170,000 clones, approximately 80% occurring once. Sequenced sample: PBMCs. The receptors originated from a woman in her fifties or sixties in good health and CMV-seropositive. The CDR3 runs from the conserved cysteine through the conserved F or W. The D gene is left open where the match is weak. Size is omitted from some rows. Given values are once, few, many or a class for expanded clones.

abundance,j_gene,d_gene,v_gene,CDR3nt,CDR3aa
.,TRBJ2-7,.,TRBV5-5,TGTGCCAGCAGCTTGGTCCTAGACGGCGAGCAGTACTTC,CASSLVLDGEQYF
.,TRBJ2-7,.,TRBV18,TGTGCCAGCTCACCACAAAGTGGGCAGGGGTACGAGCAGTACTTC,CASSPQSGQGYEQYF
.,TRBJ2-3,.,TRBV5-1,TGCGCCAGCAGCTTTCGGTCGGAAGCGCGGCCCCCAGATACGCAGTATTTT,CASSFRSEARPPDTQYF
few,TRBJ2-3,.,TRBV7-9,TGTTCCAGCAGCTTGGGTTACGACACCAGCACAGATACGCAGTATTTT,CSSSLGYDTSTDTQYF
.,TRBJ2-7,TRBD1,TRBV27,TGTGCCAGCAGTCCCCGATCCGGGACAGGGGGCCCCTACGAGCAGTACTTC,CASSPRSGTGGPYEQYF
.,TRBJ1-2,.,TRBV19,TGTGCCAGTAGTATCGGACTAGGAGGCTACACCTTC,CASSIGLGGYTF
.,TRBJ2-2,TRBD2,TRBV7-2,TGTGCCAGCAGCTTAGCACTAGCGGAGAACACCGGGGAGCTGTTTTTT,CASSLALAENTGELFF
once,TRBJ2-7,.,TRBV4-1,TGCGCCAGCAGCCAAGTAGATAGGGGCTACGAGCAGTACTTC,CASSQVDRGYEQYF
.,TRBJ2-3,TRBD1,TRBV27,TGTGCCAGCGGGCCTACAGGGGGCGTCGGCACAGATACGCAGTATTTT,CASGPTGGVGTDTQYF
.,TRBJ2-5,TRBD2,TRBV7-3,TGTGCCAGCAGCCTGACTAGCGGGGCCCAAGAGACCCAGTACTTC,CASSLTSGAQETQYF
.,TRBJ1-3,.,TRBV7-2,TGTGCCAGCAGCCCTGGAGGGGCGCTGGGAAACACCATATATTTT,CASSPGGALGNTIYF
once,TRBJ2-1,.,TRBV5-5,TGTGCCAGCAGCTTGGAGGCGGCCTGGATCAATGAGCAGTTCTTC,CASSLEAAWINEQFF
.,TRBJ2-6,TRBD1,TRBV7-2,TGTGCCAGCAGCCAAATACAGGGGGCTGGGGCCAACGTCCTGACTTTC,CASSQIQGAGANVLTF
.,TRBJ2-2,.,TRBV5-4,TGTGCCAGCAGCGAGAAGGCTCGGGGGGCGTCCGGGGAGCTGTTTTTT,CASSEKARGASGELFF
once,TRBJ1-1,.,TRBV7-3,TGTGCCAGCAGCTTAACGTTAACTGAAGCTTTCTTT,CASSLTLTEAFF
.,TRBJ2-3,.,TRBV12-2,TGTGCAAGTCGCTCCAATAGCGGGAGAACGCAGTATTTT,CASRSNSGRTQYF
.,TRBJ1-6,TRBD1,TRBV4-2,TGTGCCAGCAGCCAAGGGGACAGGGGCGGTTCACCCCTCCACTTT,CASSQGDRGGSPLHF
few,TRBJ2-1,.,TRBV19,TGTGCCAGTAGGAAAGTTACAGGGCCTAGCTCCTACAATGAGCAGTTCTTC,CASRKVTGPSSYNEQFF
.,TRBJ2-7,.,TRBV5-5,TGTGCCAGCAGCTATAGCAGGGGTATTTATGAGCAGTACTTC,CASSYSRGIYEQYF
.,TRBJ1-4,.,TRBV18,TGTGCCAGCTCACCTTCGGGAGGAACTAATGAAAAACTGTTTTTT,CASSPSGGTNEKLFF
.,TRBJ2-7,.,TRBV6-1,TGTGCCAGCAGTGAAGCCAGTGCGGGGGCGAGGCAGTACTTC,CASSEASAGARQYF